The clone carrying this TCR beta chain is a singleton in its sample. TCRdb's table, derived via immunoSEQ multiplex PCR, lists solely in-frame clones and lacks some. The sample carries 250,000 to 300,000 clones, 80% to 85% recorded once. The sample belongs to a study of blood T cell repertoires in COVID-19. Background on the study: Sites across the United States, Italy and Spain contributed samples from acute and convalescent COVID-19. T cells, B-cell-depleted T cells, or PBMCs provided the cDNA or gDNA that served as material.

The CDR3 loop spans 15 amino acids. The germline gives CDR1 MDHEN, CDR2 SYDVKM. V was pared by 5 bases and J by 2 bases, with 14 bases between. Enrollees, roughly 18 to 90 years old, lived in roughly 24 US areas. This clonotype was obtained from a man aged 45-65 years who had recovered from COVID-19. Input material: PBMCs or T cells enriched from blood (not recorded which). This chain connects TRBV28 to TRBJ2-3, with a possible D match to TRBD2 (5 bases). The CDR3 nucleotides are TGTGCCAGCAGTCCCACCGTGAGGGTCACAGATACGCAGTATTTT. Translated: CASSPTVRVTDTQYF.